This TCR beta chain derives from a study of OX40 agonist ivuxolimab in advanced cancers. Sequencing used immunoSEQ multiplex PCR; TCRdb keeps in-frame clones, though not all of them. The sample comprises approximately 45,000 clones, about 95% of which are singletons, and 9.5% to 12% rests with the top ten. This clone came up once. CDR3 size: 13 residues. Germline CDR1 reads SNHLY; CDR2 reads FYNNEI. Deletions cut 3 bases from V and 5 bases from J, with 10 bases between. This chain links TRBV2 with TRBJ1-2; D remains unclear. The sequencing here drew on CD4+ or CD8+ T cells sorted from blood, taken in a trial of the OX40 agonist ivuxolimab. The TCR comes from an adult with an advanced solid tumor such as melanoma, head and neck, liver or kidney cancer. Here the CDR3 reads CASSDSGQYGYTF. The CDR3 DNA sequence: TGTGCCAGCAGTGATTCTGGGCAGTATGGCTACACCTTC.